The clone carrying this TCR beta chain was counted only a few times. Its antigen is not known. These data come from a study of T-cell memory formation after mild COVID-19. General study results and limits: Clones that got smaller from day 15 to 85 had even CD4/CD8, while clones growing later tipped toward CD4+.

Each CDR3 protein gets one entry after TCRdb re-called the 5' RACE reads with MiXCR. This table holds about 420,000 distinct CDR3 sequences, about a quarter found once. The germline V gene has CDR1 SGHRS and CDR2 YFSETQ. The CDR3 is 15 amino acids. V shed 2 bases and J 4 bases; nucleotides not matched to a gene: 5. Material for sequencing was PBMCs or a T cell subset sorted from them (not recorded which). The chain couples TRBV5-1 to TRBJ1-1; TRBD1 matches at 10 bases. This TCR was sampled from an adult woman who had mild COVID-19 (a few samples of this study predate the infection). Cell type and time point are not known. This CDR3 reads CASSFDRGQSTEAFF. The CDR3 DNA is TGCGCCAGCAGCTTTGACAGGGGGCAAAGCACTGAAGCTTTCTTT. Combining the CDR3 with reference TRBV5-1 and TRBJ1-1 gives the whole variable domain KAGVTQTPRYLIKTRGQQVTLSCSPISGHRSVSWYQQTPGQGLQFLFEYFSETQRNKGNFPGRFSGRQFSNSRSEMNVSTLELGDSALYLCASSFDRGQSTEAFFGQGTRLTVV.